The subject of this entry is one TCR beta chain. This sample is part of a study of blood T cell repertoires in COVID-19. Participant reports of clinical history set cohort assignment. The CDR3 covers 17 residues. Germline CDR1 is LGHDT and CDR2 is YNNKEL (reference sequence). The germline V and J ends were trimmed by 0 bases and 4 bases, with 18 bases remaining between them. Assay: immunoSEQ multiplex PCR; the TCRdb copy retains only in-frame clones and omits some. The repertoire has under 500,000 clones, roughly nine tenths of them found once; the top ten carry nearly 2%. The sequencing input was PBMCs or T cells enriched from blood (not recorded which). The sequence came from a woman aged 18-29 years with acute COVID-19. The rearrangement links TRBV3-1 (or the pseudogene TRBV3-2) to TRBJ1-2; D might be TRBD1 (5 bases). CDR3 nucleotides: TGTGCCAGCAGCCAAGATCGAGGAATGGGGCTCGTCTATGGCTACACCTTC. Amino acid sequence: CASSQDRGMGLVYGYTF.